This T cell receptor (beta chain) appears in the sequencing data of a study of shared clonotypes between healthy human individuals. This clone was seen a single time. Antigen specificity is unknown. Everyone who donated was a Caucasian adult who lived in Nashville, Tennessee. CD45RA-negative memory and CD45RA+ naive subsets were split from the CD4+ cells. Profiled with immunoSEQ multiplex PCR; TCRdb holds only in-frame clones, not every one. The sample lists about a million clones, 60% to 85% occurring once. Regarding the study as a whole: Rarefaction revealed incomplete sorted-subset sequencing despite large depth. Richness estimates generally favored naive over memory subsets.

CDR3 length: 12 residues. The ends were cut back, 4 bases at V and 4 bases at J, with 8 bases in the middle. Germline V gene lookup returns CDR1 SQVTM and CDR2 ANQGSEA. This rearrangement joins TRBV29-1 to TRBJ1-3; unclear D gene. The sequencing sample was made of memory CD4+ T cells sorted from blood. Subset reported: CD45RA-negative fraction. The sequence was collected from a man younger than 35 in good health. In nucleotides, the CDR3 is TGCAGCGTTGGCAGCCAGGGAAACACCATATATTTT. This translates into CSVGSQGNTIYF. Combining the CDR3 with reference TRBV29-1 and TRBJ1-3 gives the whole variable domain SAVISQKPSRDICQRGTSLTIQCQVDSQVTMMFWYRQQPGQSLTLIATANQGSEATYESGFVIDKFPISRPNLTFSTLTVSNMSPEDSSIYLCSVGSQGNTIYFGEGSWLTVV.